What follows are 19 T cell receptor beta chains derived from one specimen sequenced in a study of blood T cell repertoires in COVID-19. TCRdb's table, derived via immunoSEQ multiplex PCR, lists solely in-frame clones and lacks some. This table holds 340,000 or so clones, roughly 84% found once. Sequencing was carried out using peripheral blood. The receptors were sampled from a man aged 50-60 years with active or convalescent COVID-19.

The chain is built from TRBV5-8 and TRBJ1-3, with TRBD1 identical over 7 bases. The CDR3 has 17 amino acids. Germline loops: CDR1 SGHTS, CDR2 YDEGEE. After removal of 4 bases from V and 0 bases from J, the junction contained 10 bases not matched to a gene. DNA of the CDR3: TGTGCCAGCAGCCTTCGTCGGGACAGTAGCTCTGGAAACACCATATATTTT. It yields the protein CASSLRRDSSSGNTIYF.

V and J are TRBV12-3 or TRBV12-4 and TRBJ1-2; D unresolved. CDR3 length: 12 residues. Trimming pared 6 bases from V and 2 bases from J, leaving 7 bases between. CDR3 nucleotide sequence: TGTGCCAGCAGCTCGGAGAACTATGGCTACACCTTC. Amino acids: CASSSENYGYTF.

The gene calls are TRBV5-1 and TRBJ1-4; D remains unclear. The CDR3 extends over 16 amino acids. Between the trimmed V and J ends, which lost 2 bases and 0 bases, there was a span of 11 bases. Germline CDR1 SGHRS, CDR2 YFSETQ. The CDR3 DNA reads TGCGCCAGCAGCTTACGGACGGGAGCAACTAATGAAAAACTGTTTTTT. Encoded protein: CASSLRTGATNEKLFF.

The CDR3 loop is CASSVGHRGGGTQYF. In DNA, the CDR3 is TGTGCCAGCAGCGTGGGTCACAGGGGAGGAGGGACCCAGTACTTC. This rearrangement joins TRBV9 to TRBJ2-5; the D gene is possibly TRBD1 (7 bases). The CDR3 extends over 15 amino acids. The V end lost 2 bases, the J end lost 7 bases, and 18 bases lay between the germline ends. Germline assignment: CDR1 SGDLS and CDR2 YYNGEE. Full variable domain (missing parts from reference TRBV9 and TRBJ2-5): DSGVTQTPKHLITATGQRVTLRCSPRSGDLSVYWYQQSLDQGLQFLIQYYNGEERAKGNILERFSAQQFPDLHSELNLSSLELGDSALYFCASSVGHRGGGTQYFGPGTRLLVL.

The chain is built from TRBV2 and TRBJ1-1, with 8 positions matching TRBD1. The CDR3 totals 13 residues. The V segment lost 7 bases and the J segment 7 bases; nucleotides outside the gene matches: 8. Germline CDR1 SNHLY, CDR2 FYNNEI. This CDR3 reads CASTPGGWGEAFF. The DNA of the CDR3 is TGTGCCAGCACCCCAGGGGGCTGGGGTGAAGCTTTCTTT.

This clone occurred a few times. V and J are TRBV27 and TRBJ1-4, with TRBD1 matching 7 bases. CDR3 size: 13 residues. The J segment lost 8 bases and the V segment lost 3 bases, leaving 3 bases of the junction unmatched. Germline CDR1 reads MNHEY; CDR2 reads SMNVEV (reference sequence). The CDR3 protein is CASSFQGGEKLFF. CDR3 in DNA: TGTGCCAGCAGTTTCCAGGGGGGCGAAAAACTGTTTTTT.

This clone was observed a few times. The chain links TRBV29-1 to TRBJ2-1, with D possibly matching TRBD1 (5 bases). CDR3 length: 14 amino acids. Germline loops: CDR1 SQVTM, CDR2 ANQGSEA. Trimming removed 8 bases at V and 6 bases at J, with 20 bases between. The CDR3 region has the DNA TGCAGCTGTTCCGTCAGGGTGTACTCCAATGAGCAGTTCTTC. It is translated as CSCSVRVYSNEQFF.

The rearrangement joins TRBV5-4 to TRBJ2-7; 14 bases are shared with TRBD2. CDR3 length: 15 residues. The germline V gene has CDR1 SGHNT and CDR2 YYREEE (reference sequence). Germline trimming cut 3 bases from V and 7 bases from J; bases unmatched to any gene: 6. In DNA, the CDR3 is TGTGCCAGCAGCTCCGGACTAGCGGGAGGTCGGGAGCAGTACTTC. Amino acids: CASSSGLAGGREQYF.

This rearrangement joins TRBV28 to TRBJ1-2; maybe TRBD1 (5 bases). Germline V gene data show CDR1 as MDHEN and CDR2 as SYDVKM. The CDR3 contains 17 residues. Trimming removed 2 bases at V and 0 bases at J, with 16 bases between. CDR3 sequence: CASSLNGHLISNYGYTF. The CDR3 DNA sequence: TGTGCCAGCAGTTTAAACGGACACCTGATATCTAACTATGGCTACACCTTC.

This chain joins TRBV10-2 and TRBJ1-1, with D hard to call. Germline V gene lookup returns CDR1 WSHSY and CDR2 SAAADI. The ends were cut back, 0 bases at V and 1 base at J, with 6 bases in the middle. The CDR3 contains 14 residues. CDR3 in DNA: TGCGCCAGCAGTGAGTCGGCAGGGAACACTGAAGCTTTCTTT. Protein sequence: CASSESAGNTEAFF.

The chain joins TRBV11-2 to TRBJ1-5; 7 positions agree with TRBD1. Per germline, CDR1 SGHAT and CDR2 FQNNGV. The CDR3 runs 15 residues. Trimming at V came to 3 bases and at J to 3 bases, leaving 5 bases not matched to a gene. Here the CDR3 DNA reads TGTGCCAGCAGCTTGGGGACAGCCTCCAATCAGCCCCAGCATTTT. It encodes CASSLGTASNQPQHF. Full variable domain (missing parts from reference TRBV11-2 and TRBJ1-5): EAGVAQSPRYKIIEKRQSVAFWCNPISGHATLYWYQQILGQGPKLLIQFQNNGVVDDSQLPKDRFSAERLKGVDSTLKIQPAKLEDSAVYLCASSLGTASNQPQHFGDGTRLSIL.

The chain recombines TRBV28 with TRBJ1-6, with D maybe TRBD1 (6 bases). CDR3 length equals 13 residues. V lost 7 bases and J 9 bases, leaving 13 bases between the germline ends. The germline CDR1 and CDR2 sequences are MDHEN and SYDVKM. The CDR3 DNA sequence: TGTGCCAGCAACCGGGACAATTTTTCACCCCTCCACTTT. It yields the protein CASNRDNFSPLHF.

This clone was observed once. The CDR3 loop reads CASSLRGAKGYTF. The CDR3 coding sequence is TGTGCCAGCAGCCTACGCGGGGCGAAGGGCTACACCTTC. The chain joins TRBV3-1 (or the pseudogene TRBV3-2) to TRBJ1-2; D possibly corresponds to TRBD1 (5 bases). Deletions cut 4 bases from V and 8 bases from J, with 14 bases between. Per the germline V gene, CDR1 is LGHDT and CDR2 is YNNKEL (reference sequence). This CDR3 comprises 13 residues.

The rearrangement links TRBV28 to TRBJ1-2, with D unclear. Per germline, CDR1 MDHEN and CDR2 SYDVKM. The CDR3 runs 10 residues. Written as DNA, the CDR3 is TGTGCAGTGGGGAGTGGTGGCTACACCTTC. Amino acids: CAVGSGGYTF.

J is TRBJ2-3 and V is TRBV18, with no clear D. The CDR3 runs to 13 residues. V lost 1 base, J lost 5 bases, and 7 bases lay in between. Germline CDR1 KGHSH, CDR2 LQKENI. CDR3 region: CASSPLARDTQYF. The CDR3 bases are TGTGCCAGCTCACCACTGGCACGAGATACGCAGTATTTT.

The genes are TRBV5-5 and TRBJ2-1; D is unclear. The CDR3 runs to 13 residues. Germline assignment: CDR1 SGHKS and CDR2 YYEKEE (reference sequence). The V gene lost 4 bases and the J gene lost 4 bases, with 9 bases spanning the gap. The CDR3 nucleotides read TGTGCCAGCAGCCCCTCTTTATACAATGAGCAGTTCTTC. It specifies CASSPSLYNEQFF. Full variable domain (outside the CDR3, taken from reference TRBV5-5 and TRBJ2-1): DAGVTQSPTHLIKTRGQQVTLRCSPISGHKSVSWYQQVLGQGPQFIFQYYEKEERGRGNFPDRFSARQFPNYSSELNVNALLLGDSALYLCASSPSLYNEQFFGPGTRLTVL.

The chain uses TRBV2 and TRBJ1-1; 7 bases are shared with TRBD1. The CDR3 runs 17 residues. V lost 6 bases, J lost 0 bases, and 13 bases stayed unmatched. Germline values: CDR1 SNHLY, CDR2 FYNNEI. CDR3 bases: TGTGCCAGCAGGGCCGGACAGGATTCTTTTATGAACACTGAAGCTTTCTTT. Its translation: CASRAGQDSFMNTEAFF.

V gene TRBV11-2 combines with J gene TRBJ2-3; TRBD2 agrees at 10 bases. This CDR3 has 16 amino acids. Germline V lookup: CDR1 SGHAT, CDR2 FQNNGV. Trimming at V came to 8 bases and at J to 5 bases, leaving 13 bases not matched to a gene. DNA for the CDR3: TGTGCCAGCCGGTCAGCTCTAGCGGGGGTTGTAGATACGCAGTATTTT. Its translation: CASRSALAGVVDTQYF. Full variable domain (rest looked up from reference TRBV11-2 and TRBJ2-3): EAGVAQSPRYKIIEKRQSVAFWCNPISGHATLYWYQQILGQGPKLLIQFQNNGVVDDSQLPKDRFSAERLKGVDSTLKIQPAKLEDSAVYLCASRSALAGVVDTQYFGPGTRLTVL.

This chain joins TRBV7-9 and TRBJ1-5, with TRBD1 matching 8 bases. The CDR3 spans 14 residues. CDR1 is SEHNR and CDR2 is FQNEAQ in the germline V gene (reference sequence). The trim removed 4 bases at V and 2 bases at J, leaving 1 base unmatched. For the CDR3, the DNA is TGTGCCAGCAGCTCACAGGGGGGCAATCAGCCCCAGCATTTT. This sequence encodes CASSSQGGNQPQHF.